This T cell receptor (beta chain) stems from a study of cytomegalovirus exposure and HLA in healthy donors (dated by TCRdb to 2016 to 2017). About the investigation overall: In an earlier analysis of under 600 of the donors, 250 to 300 Gb of sequence data and 95 million to 130 million unique TCR beta sequences from 150 million to 200 million T cells were reported. An early release that covered some 630 HLA-typed donors contained about 300 gigabases of sequencing data and 65 million to 100 million unique TCR sequences. Of the roughly 400 genotyped donors, less than 85% were placed in the genetic ancestry cluster associated with self-reported Caucasian donors. The aim of the study was to test whether cataloging public T cell receptors could identify signatures of past pathogen exposure. The study profiled the T cell repertoires of hundreds of subjects by immunosequencing and related them to cytomegalovirus serostatus. In addition to the first cohort of 650 to 750 subjects, a separate validation cohort of 120 different subjects was used. To predict cytomegalovirus infection status, the study combined high-throughput TCR immunosequencing, statistical association of individual TCRs with disease status, and machine learning. A later analysis re-examined previously published TCR beta repertoires from over 500 donors and added high-resolution HLA genotyping to investigate patterns of TCR occurrence. The later analysis used no new phenotypic data to find candidate immune exposures, relying instead on TCR beta sequences and their occurrence across donors. An earlier analysis of 587 of the donors applied high-throughput TCR beta sequencing to assess whether each TCR beta V gene segment acted as functional or pseudogenic. Donor age, sex, ethnicity and CMV serostatus were collected together with the repertoire data. In a later genetic analysis, genome-wide SNP genotypes for about 65% of the roughly 670 donors were used, and that subset was treated as a discovery cohort. All discovery cohort repertoires had been generated using a single sequencing platform. HLA typing covered class I and class II loci at four-digit resolution. Typing coverage differed by locus: A, B, C, DRB1 and DQB1 were typed in roughly 620-640 donors, DQA1 in about 550, DPA1 in some 610, and DPB1 in 450 to 480. Because of strong linkage in the cohort, roughly five DR-DQ haplotypes were treated as single units for association and clustering. Among roughly 370 genotyped donors of the cohort, an average of approximately 240,000 unique TCR beta nucleotide sequences were sequenced per donor, about a sixth of them non-productive.

Including cysteine and phenylalanine, the CDR3 has 17 amino acids. The sequence is cut down to CDR3 DNA, 51 bases in frame from base 1. Clipping removes 0 bases from V and 5 bases from J, with 5 as the unmatched junction base count. For CDR1 and CDR2, the germline V gene lists SGDLS and YYNGEE. Overall study outcomes, separate from this receptor: Correlated functional status among segregating V segments might be attributable to linkage disequilibrium, but an unknown experimental factor could not be ruled out. The classifier was reported to diagnose cytomegalovirus status with high specificity and sensitivity in both the original cohort and the validation cohort. Some IMGT-functional V segments, including TRBV6-2 and TRBV6-3, could not be distinguished by the 87-base-pair reads and were therefore excluded. HLA typing was unavailable for some donors at each locus, so association tests used only the typed subset. Strong co-occurrence of HLA alleles, especially DR and DQ, made assigning TCR associations to individual alleles difficult. A later analysis associated about 17,000 TCR beta sequences with specific HLA alleles at a false discovery rate of 0.05. A cluster of highly shared sequence variants was judged likely to represent a technical artifact of the sequencing pipeline. The presence/absence analyses assumed that sequencing depth was roughly uniform across donors, and that assumption may not be true. Compared with the roughly 720-donor mean, donors in an Asian-associated ancestry cluster had fewer N-insertions in productive TCRs, according to a later genetic analysis. The study gave a list of under 200 TCR beta chains associated with cytomegalovirus. The authors suggested that the approach could potentially be extended to other disease states and immunological phenotypes. A further reported finding was that TCR beta sequences accurately predicted the HLA-A and HLA-B alleles for most subjects in the first cohort. A later analysis found that HLA-associated TCR beta chains were more clonally expanded and had lower generation probabilities than equally common non-associated chains. The earlier analysis of approximately 560 of the donors excluded approximately 15 rarely observed V segments, including chromosome 9 orphons, because counts were too low. Immune exposure information for the cohort was limited to CMV serostatus. According to a later analysis, parvovirus B19, influenza, CMV and Epstein-Barr virus appeared linked to several top co-occurrence clusters. A later analysis found that TCR association rates varied across HLA loci, with DRB1 alleles showing the most associated TCRs and HLA-C alleles the fewest. V-gene and J-gene trimming of TCR beta chains was associated with a missense DCLRE1C variant in a later genetic analysis, and the association was replicated in an independent cohort. In vitro tests confirmed that a few of the cytomegalovirus-associated TCR beta chains recognize cytomegalovirus antigens. According to a later analysis, most CMV-associated TCR beta chains appeared to be HLA-restricted, and the HLA associations seemed to be driven largely by CMV exposure. Broadly in line with IMGT annotations, most TCR beta V segments showed up in productive rearrangements about 90% or about 30% of the time in an earlier analysis of 450 to 750 of the donors. While some public TCRs were present in many individuals, most TCR sequences turned up only very rarely across donors. This cohort had only TCR beta chains sequenced, and the lack of alpha or paired-chain data limited which features could be detected.

This clone was counted between two and nine times. The antigen it recognizes is unknown. Base quality data are lacking; no much larger clone is found one base away. The cohort was made up of around 720 healthy bone marrow donors. Cohort members were all nominally healthy when sampled, although unrecorded immune exposures were likely present. The donor tested CMV seronegative and was one of the 352 seronegative cohort members. Each donor provided a peripheral blood sample, and peripheral blood mononuclear cells were used for TCR beta sequencing. Genomic DNA extraction from the blood cell samples was performed with the Qiagen DNeasy Blood Extraction Kit. The method was the immunoSEQ multiplex PCR assay. For the multiplex PCR, a mixture combining 60 forward primers for TCR Vbeta segments and 13 reverse primers for TCR Jbeta segments was used. Amplification of the CDR3 region of rearranged TCR beta genes was performed with a multiplex PCR assay on genomic DNA. The amplified TCR beta libraries were sequenced on the Illumina HiSeq System as 87-base-pair reads. The published analysis was carried out like this. In a later analysis, some 80 million unique TCR beta chains were counted across the roughly 610 repertoires, and some 10 million of these chains were shared by at least two donors. A nearest-neighbor algorithm error-corrected the raw reads and collapsed the reads into unique sequences, merging closely related sequences to remove PCR and sequencing errors. V, D and J gene segments were assigned by aligning CDR3 sequences to IMGT reference sequences. Each retained sequence needed at least a six-nucleotide match to both a V gene segment and a J gene segment. Rearrangements were called productive when the CDR3 lacked stop codons and stayed in frame with V and J; all others were non-productive. CDR3 was defined according to IMGT convention as the region running from the second conserved V-encoded cysteine to the conserved J-encoded phenylalanine. The earlier analysis of some 580 of the donors excluded any sequence lacking an unambiguous match to a single V gene segment. An earlier analysis of around 600 of the donors classified V segments as functional when productive rearrangements were above 56.7% and as segregating when the standard deviation between donors was above 5%. A statistical classification framework was developed to diagnose cytomegalovirus status using the catalog of TCR beta chain sequences. In a later analysis, TCR nucleotide sequences were compared against IMGT/GENE-DB human TR gene sequences so that V and J genes could be assigned. Using the TCRdist pipeline, a later analysis assigned CDR3 sequences along with most-parsimonious VDJ recombination scenarios. In a later analysis, each TCR beta chain was defined by its CDR3 amino acid sequence together with its V-gene family, and reads without a unique V-gene family were excluded. A later analysis removed 550 to 650 highly shared, low-generation-probability nucleotide sequences to deal with suspected cross-contamination and a sequencing artifact. A later analysis calculated a clonal expansion index for each public chain from normalized within-repertoire ranks of inferred template counts. A later analysis computed generation probabilities with a VDJ recombination model fitted to out-of-frame rearrangements, and checked the results against IGoR. In a later analysis, hypergeometric tests were used to score TCR-TCR, TCR-HLA and TCR-CMV co-occurrence, with a repertoire-size bias correction applied to TCR pairs. False discovery rates were estimated in a later analysis by permuting HLA or CMV assignments 20 times. In a later analysis, co-occurring TCRs were grouped using DBSCAN, and TCRdist sequence similarity was added for clustering within HLA-allele-positive subsets. Repertoires with fewer than 30,000 or more than 120,000 public chains were left out of co-occurrence clustering, as were five repertoires with anomalous nucleotide sharing. Entries here come from immuneACCESS through TCRdb and include only in-frame sequences with V and J called. Some clones fail to appear in such tables; in the studies checked, an unresolved V gene covers under half of the shortfall, and the cause of the remainder is unknown. For V, J and clone size, that table is used; D and trimming come from the DNA. A total of 90,000 to 140,000 clones appear in this sample, roughly 15% of them only once. The top ten clones comprise roughly 0.89% of the sample.

Sequences were obtained from PBMCs. In this chain, TRBV9 is recombined with TRBJ2-3, with TRBD2 matching 14 junction bases. This sequence originates from a female donor in good health and CMV-seronegative. In nucleotides, the sequence is TGTGCCAGCAGCGTAGCGGGACTAGCGGGAGTGGAAGATACGCAGTATTTT. Protein translation: CASSVAGLAGVEDTQYF. The CDR3 plus the reference TRBV9 and TRBJ2-3 genes for the other parts give the full variable domain: DSGVTQTPKHLITATGQRVTLRCSPRSGDLSVYWYQQSLDQGLQFLIQYYNGEERAKGNILERFSAQQFPDLHSELNLSSLELGDSALYFCASSVAGLAGVEDTQYFGPGTRLTVL.